These T cell receptor beta chains were read from a single sample in a study of T cells after yellow fever vaccination. TCRdb called the 5' RACE reads again in MiXCR, with one record for every CDR3 protein. In the table there are hundreds of thousands of distinct CDR3 sequences, approximately 6% of which are singletons. Sequenced material: PBMCs, taken 5 days after the yellow fever booster vaccination. The source is a man aged 25 to 40 who received the YFV17D yellow fever vaccine. Each CDR3 is given with its conserved first and last residue. The order of the fields is D gene, clone size, J gene, V gene, CDR3 DNA, CDR3 protein. The D gene is left open where the match is weak. Clone size is stated in some rows and not others, as once, few, many or a class when expanded.

>NA|few|TRBJ1-6|TRBV6-1
TGTGCCAGCAGCTGGGCCCGGGAGAGGAATAATTCACCCCTCCACTTT
CASSWARERNNSPLHF
>NA|NA|TRBJ2-7|TRBV7-6
TGTGCCAGCAGCCCGGGGGAGAACGAGCAGTACTTC
CASSPGENEQYF
>TRBD2|many|TRBJ2-1|TRBV12-3/TRBV12-4
TGTGCCAGCAGTTTCAGTACTAGCGGGAGTGGGCAGTTCTTC
CASSFSTSGSGQFF
>NA|many|TRBJ2-7|TRBV21-1
TGTGCCAGCATTCAGAGCTCCTACGAGCAGTACTTC
CASIQSSYEQYF
>NA|many|TRBJ2-3|TRBV5-1
TGCGCCAGCAGCTTGGGGACTACCACAGATACGCAGTATTTT
CASSLGTTTDTQYF
>TRBD2|few|TRBJ2-1|TRBV20-1
TGCAGTGCTAGTAGCGGGAAACTCAATGAGCAGTTCTTC
CSASSGKLNEQFF
>NA|many|TRBJ2-1|TRBV5-5
TGTGCCAGCAGCTTGGGCGGGAAGGGCAATGAGCAGTTCTTC
CASSLGGKGNEQFF
>TRBD1|few|TRBJ2-1|TRBV12-3/TRBV12-4
TGTGCCAGCGGGTGGGGGACAGGGGAGTTCTTC
CASGWGTGEFF
>NA|few|TRBJ1-2|TRBV4-3
TGCGCCAGCAGCCAAGATGCGACAACTTTAGCTAACTATGGCTACACCTTC
CASSQDATTLANYGYTF
>NA|many|TRBJ2-7|TRBV10-3
TGTGCCAGTCAGGGAGAGCCCCCCTACGAGCAGTACTTC
CASQGEPPYEQYF
>NA|many|TRBJ2-5|TRBV12-3/TRBV12-4
TGTGCCAGCAGCTTAGGGGGCCAAGAGACCCAGTACTTC
CASSLGGQETQYF
>TRBD2|many|TRBJ2-7|TRBV6-2/TRBV6-3
TGTGCCAGCAGTTACCAGGGACTAACCCGGGCGGAGTACTTC
CASSYQGLTRAEYF
>NA|few|TRBJ2-7|TRBV5-1
TGCGCCAGCAATGGAGACCACGAGCAGTACTTC
CASNGDHEQYF
>TRBD1|many|TRBJ2-7|TRBV12-3/TRBV12-4
TGTGCCAGCAGTTTAGGGACAGGGGGCGAGCAGTACTTC
CASSLGTGGEQYF